This TCR beta chain derives from a study of shared T cell receptors in the human thymus. The CDR3 spans 18 residues. Germline CDR1 and CDR2: MGHDK and SYGVNS. The germline V and J ends were trimmed by 2 bases and 0 bases, with 19 bases remaining between them. The assay was immunoSEQ multiplex PCR, and TCRdb's table has in-frame clones only and misses some. The sample has hundreds of thousands of clones, around 85% seen once; the top ten hold over 0.008%. These sequences were also reported in another study, on human thymus T cells. That report notes: Thymus was obtained from resections taken during corrective heart surgery. It looked as if thymic and blood repertoires used V and J genes in a biased way. Related studies found that unrelated individuals share highly overlapping thymic repertoires.

The sample taken for sequencing was thymocytes. The receptor's source is a girl less than two years old with a congenital heart defect. The rearrangement links TRBV25-1 to TRBJ1-1; D is undetermined. CDR3 nucleotide sequence: TGTGCCAGCAGTGAACAATCCACCGACCGTCGGGTGAACACTGAAGCTTTCTTT. Residues: CASSEQSTDRRVNTEAFF.